These 5 T cell receptor beta chains share one sample of origin, sequenced in a study of blood T cell repertoires in COVID-19. Libraries were prepared by immunoSEQ multiplex PCR; TCRdb keeps only in-frame clonotypes and omits some of them. The data contain around 370,000 clones, more than 70% of them singletons. Sequenced sample: peripheral blood. These receptors all come from a woman aged 65 to 85 with COVID-19, enrolled during active disease.

The chain couples TRBV11-3 to TRBJ1-6; D unclear. V was clipped by 3 bases and J by 9 bases, with 15 bases between them. This CDR3 has 15 residues. The germline CDR1 and CDR2 sequences are SGHNT and YENEEA. The CDR3 DNA is TGTGCCAGCAGCTTCCCCCCGAGGGAAGGTTCACCCCTCCACTTT. Encoded protein: CASSFPPREGSPLHF. The full variable domain, rest sourced from reference TRBV11-3 and TRBJ1-6, is EAGVVQSPRYKIIEKKQPVAFWCNPISGHNTLYWYLQNLGQGPELLIRYENEEAVDDSQLPKDRFSAERLKGVDSTLKIQPAELGDSAVYLCASSFPPREGSPLHFGNGTRLTVT.

The chain uses TRBV25-1 and TRBJ2-7, with a tentative D call TRBD2 (5 bases). This CDR3 spans 12 amino acids. Trimming shortened V by 3 bases and J by 7 bases, and 10 bases separated the two germline ends. Germline V gene lookup returns CDR1 MGHDK and CDR2 SYGVNS. CDR3 bases: TGTGCCAGCAGTGACTCAACGGGGGAGCAGTACTTC. As protein: CASSDSTGEQYF.

This chain uses TRBV2 with TRBJ1-3; possibly TRBD1 for D (5 bases). The CDR3 spans 13 residues. Germline CDR1 is SNHLY and CDR2 is FYNNEI. Trimming stripped 8 bases from V and 1 base from J, with 9 bases between. CDR3 DNA sequence: TGTGCCAGCTGGGGGGTTTCTGGAAACACCATATATTTT. Amino acid sequence: CASWGVSGNTIYF.

The table lists this clone with a few counts. V gene TRBV19 combines with J gene TRBJ1-2; D gene uncertain. This CDR3 contains 15 residues. The V gene's germline CDR1 is LNHDA and CDR2 SQIVND (reference sequence). V was pared by 6 bases and J by 3 bases, with 17 bases between. CDR3 nucleotide sequence: TGTGCCAGTAGATATACTCCGGGAAATCACTATGGCTACACCTTC. This codes for CASRYTPGNHYGYTF.

A remark on this clone: It may be a read error: a sequence one base away is much more abundant. Other DNA sequences from this sample encode an identical CDR3 as well. The chain carries TRBV6-5 and TRBJ1-5, with TRBD1 identical over 7 bases. Trimming cost V 2 bases and J 2 bases; bases outside gene matches: 3. CDR3 length: 15 amino acids. From germline, CDR1 is MNHEY and CDR2 SVGAGI. The CDR3 sequence is CASSYRQGGNQPQHF. For the CDR3, the DNA is TGTGCCAGCAGTTACCGACAGGGCGGCAATCAGCCCCAGCATTTT.